A single sample is the source of the 2 T cell receptor beta chains below, sequenced in a study of regulatory T cells in long-lasting Graves disease. Stated time point: newly diagnosed GD, antithyroid drugs for less than 3 months. Making the TCR library involved RNA that had been extracted from PBMCs. Researchers made TCR beta libraries by using iRepertoire HTBI primers and running Arm-PCR on CDR3 regions. TCRdb re-derived calls from the multiplex PCR reads in MiXCR, one entry per CDR3 protein. The repertoire holds some 370,000 distinct CDR3 sequences, with roughly 10% as singletons. This sample was shared with a second study, whose subject was T cells in Graves' hyperthyroidism and ophthalmopathy.

The sequencing here drew on peripheral blood mononuclear cells (PBMCs), taken at new diagnosis, from a patient treated with antithyroid drugs. The receptor source for this set is a woman in her late teens or twenties with Graves disease.

This clonotype showed up many times. The chain has TRBV6-5 and TRBJ1-1; D remains ambiguous. The CDR3 has 12 residues. V gave up 2 bases and J gave up 8 bases, with 9 bases separating them. CDR1 and CDR2 from the germline V gene are MNHEY and SVGAGI. The DNA for the CDR3 is TGTGCCAGCAGTTACCCTGGGCGAGAAGCTTTCTTT. This translates into CASSYPGREAFF.

The chain is built from TRBV7-2 and TRBJ1-4, with TRBD1 as a possible D gene (5 bases). Germline assignment: CDR1 SGHTA and CDR2 FQGNSA. V shed 2 bases and J shed 14 bases, with 18 bases lying between them. The CDR3 is made up of 14 amino acids. DNA of the CDR3: TGTGCCAGCAGCTTATTGGCCGGGGGGTTAGGGCTGTTTTTT. It is translated as CASSLLAGGLGLFF.